This T cell receptor beta chain was sequenced during a study of T cells in Graves' hyperthyroidism and ophthalmopathy (dated by TCRdb to between 2018 and 2020). Looking at the study overall: Peripheral blood was sampled at the time of initial diagnosis, prior to any treatment. To identify TCR V-J signatures that set the groups apart, the researchers used a discovery cohort of more than 95 patients, made up of about 44 with Graves' ophthalmopathy and 57 with stable Graves' hyperthyroidism. Whether ophthalmopathy could be predicted prospectively was tested in an independent validation cohort made up of about 18 hyperthyroidism patients plus 17 patients who later progressed to ophthalmopathy. For training and testing, the approximately 97 patients in the discovery cohort were randomly divided in a 7:3 ratio. Thyroid tissue and blood T-cell repertoires from more than five Graves' hyperthyroidism patients were also compared in the study. Following sampling, methimazole starting at 30 mg daily was given to hyperthyroidism patients, and high-dose intravenous methylprednisolone was given to ophthalmopathy patients. The paper reports TCR Vbeta CDR3 sequencing of 130 to 150 peripheral blood samples: some 41 ophthalmopathy, 75 to 80 hyperthyroidism and 17 progressor patients.

Ophthalmopathy patients had moderately to severely active disease, Clinical Activity Score of at least 3, NOSPECS grade of at least 4, and duration under 3 months. Any patient with an uncontrolled infection, another autoimmune disease, pregnancy or lactation was excluded. Diagnoses were established on the basis of clinical symptoms, serum thyroxine and TRAb, thyroid ultrasound, and orbital computed tomography. PBMCs were isolated from about 9 ml of fresh peripheral blood by Ficoll-Paque density gradient centrifugation. Trizol reagent was used to extract total RNA, and RNA quality was then checked on an Agilent 2100 Bioanalyzer. This clonotype was counted at least ten times. The antigen it recognizes is unknown. It has no much larger one-base neighbor in the sample; base qualities were not kept. CDR1 and CDR2 (MDHEN, SYDVKM) derive from the germline V gene. From its cysteine to its phenylalanine, the CDR3 spans 15 amino acids. Left in the record is the CDR3 DNA by itself, 45 bases read in frame from the first base. V drops 5 bases and J drops 6 bases, leaving 19 bases in between.

The TCR beta CDR3 regions were amplified from the RNA transcripts. The TCR CDR3 was subjected to a first round of RT-PCR using the HTBI primer set and the Qiagen OneStep RT-PCR kit. Libraries were constructed in a second round of multiplex PCR, after which size selection and purification were carried out. Sequencing of the libraries was done on an Illumina HiSeq2000 using paired-end 100 bp reads. The source study handled its data this way. SOAPnuke was used to process the raw data, throwing out any read that contained adapters or uncalled bases, had a mean Phred below 15, or lacked an exact constant-primer or identifier match. COPE v1.2.5 was used to merge high-quality paired reads, and clonotypes were defined as unique nucleotide sequences. MiTCR v1.1 was used to align clonotypes to the IMGT TRBV, TRBD and TRBJ reference segments. The analysis included only V-J combinations with a frequency above 0.0001, which together covered around 99% of the repertoires. A TCS score was defined as the ratio of F50 (clonal expansion) to E x V (chaos), with BLOSUM62-based TCRdist applied between CDR3 peptides within each V-J. Welch's t-statistics and random forest reduced fewer than 600 V-J features to about 12, which were used in a naive Bayes classifier (R e1071). Thyroid-blood repertoire similarity was quantified with the Morisita-Horn index. The raw public data were reprocessed by TCRdb itself: fastp quality trimming at Q25, MiXCR clonotype calling, in-frame beta chains only. Entries are consolidated by CDR3 protein sequence, retaining the most common genes and DNA. The authors' filters were not applied to this entry. The sample contains about 610,000 distinct CDR3 sequences, under 15% of them found a single time. The top ten constitute approximately 4.3% of the sample.

General conclusions and limits of the study: Most expanded thyroid clonotypes (frequency above 0.001) were also found in blood, which suggests that blood repertoires may mirror thyroid immune responses. In validation, the model predicted progression to ophthalmopathy a median of around 6.5 months before onset, with approximately 68% sensitivity and roughly 73% specificity. A 13 V-J signature model separated ophthalmopathy from stable hyperthyroidism, with 87.88% sensitivity and 81.08% specificity in cross-validation and 80%/75% in testing. No statistical method was used to set the sample size in advance, and investigators knew the group allocation.

Sequencing was performed on blood. The chain links TRBV28 with TRBJ1-2; matching of 6 bases hints at TRBD1 as the D gene. The source of this sequence is a middle-aged woman with Graves' ophthalmopathy. CDR3 reads: CASSPPRQGRDGYTF. The nucleotides read TGTGCCAGCAGTCCCCCCCGGCAGGGGAGGGATGGCTACACCTTC.